This T cell receptor beta chain is from a study of blood T cell repertoires in COVID-19. Study in general: Sites in the United States, Italy and Spain provided acute and convalescent COVID-19 samples. Sources were T cells, B-cell-depleted T cells, or PBMCs; the material itself was cDNA or gDNA.

V lost 4 bases and J lost 5; bases outside the gene matches: 3. The CDR3 loop spans 14 amino acids. The V gene's germline CDR1 is MGHRA and CDR2 YSYEKL. Original handling: Estimates of nucleated cell counts were drawn from the amplification of reference gene primers. Measured with immunoSEQ multiplex PCR; TCRdb has only the in-frame clones, and not every one. The DNA gave D and trimming, while V, J and clone size come from that table. The sample includes 250,000 to 350,000 clones, about nine tenths of them seen just once. Sample: peripheral blood. The TCR comes from a woman aged 40 to 55 who had recovered from COVID-19. This rearrangement joins TRBV4-1 to TRBJ2-5; TRBD2 agrees at 11 bases. CDR3 protein: CASSLGLADETQYF. The CDR3 DNA reads TGCGCCAGCAGCCTGGGACTAGCGGACGAGACCCAGTACTTC.